This TCR beta chain derives from a study of blood T cell repertoires in COVID-19. Study-level information: Both acute and convalescent COVID-19 samples were obtained from the United States, Italy and Spain. PBMCs, B-cell-depleted T cells, or T cells provided the cDNA or gDNA that made up the material.

Using immunoSEQ multiplex PCR, the repertoire was profiled, and TCRdb retains in-frame clones only, with some absent. The table shows 200,000 to 300,000 clones, with more than 80% occurring only once. This CDR3 is built from 14 residues. Germline values: CDR1 SGHRS, CDR2 YFSETQ. The V end was cut by 3 bases, the J end by 5 bases, with 9 bases between. The Seattle patients joined while their infection was active and were tracked longitudinally afterward. Sequenced sample: peripheral blood. The rearrangement uses TRBV5-1 and TRBJ1-6, with unresolved D. The TCR comes from a woman of 80 years or more with COVID-19, enrolled during active disease. CDR3 in amino acids: CASSSGGDNSPLHF. The CDR3, as DNA: TGCGCCAGCAGCTCCGGAGGAGATAATTCACCCCTCCACTTT. The whole variable domain, remainder taken from reference TRBV5-1 and TRBJ1-6, is KAGVTQTPRYLIKTRGQQVTLSCSPISGHRSVSWYQQTPGQGLQFLFEYFSETQRNKGNFPGRFSGRQFSNSRSEMNVSTLELGDSALYLCASSSGGDNSPLHFGNGTRLTVT.